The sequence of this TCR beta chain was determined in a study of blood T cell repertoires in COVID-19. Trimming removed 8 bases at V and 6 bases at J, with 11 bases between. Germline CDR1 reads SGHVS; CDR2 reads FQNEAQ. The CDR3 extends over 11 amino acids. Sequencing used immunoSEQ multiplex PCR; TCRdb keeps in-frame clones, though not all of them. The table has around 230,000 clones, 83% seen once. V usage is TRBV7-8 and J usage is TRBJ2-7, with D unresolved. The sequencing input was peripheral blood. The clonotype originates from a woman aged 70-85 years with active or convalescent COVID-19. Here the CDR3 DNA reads TGTGCCAGCGGCCTACTAAGCGAGCAGTACTTC. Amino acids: CASGLLSEQYF.